This T cell receptor (beta chain) was captured in a study of cytomegalovirus exposure and HLA in healthy donors. This clone showed up just once. Its specificity is unknown. The study drew the donors from its 120-subject validation cohort, separate from the approximately 700-subject first cohort. Broader study findings: There were 150 to 200 TCR beta chains listed as cytomegalovirus-associated. Reports credit the classifier with highly specific, highly sensitive diagnosis of cytomegalovirus status.

Profiling relied on immunoSEQ multiplex PCR, and the TCRdb table lists in-frame clones only, not all of them. The top ten hold about 2.3% of the sample, which has 150,000 to 200,000 clones, around 81% seen once. Germline V gene sequence: CDR1 SGHVS, CDR2 FNYEAQ. This CDR3 has 16 residues. The ends lost 5 bases at V and 6 bases at J; junction bases unmatched: 12. Input material: PBMCs. The sequence came from a man aged 25 to 40 in good health and CMV-seropositive. J is TRBJ2-1 and V is TRBV7-6, with 8 bases lining up with TRBD2. CDR3 in amino acids: CASSASAGGPSNEQFF. The CDR3 coding sequence is TGTGCCAGCAGCGCAAGTGCGGGGGGCCCCAGCAATGAGCAGTTCTTC.